This T cell receptor (beta chain) is from a study of chemoradiotherapy in HPV16-positive cancers. The study, taken as a whole, reports: Only two HPV16-positive patients supplied the functional HPV-specificity definition. Candidate HPV-specific clones and E7-related TCR motifs grew in tumor during treatment.

Only in-frame clones appear in the TCRdb table, and some are missing; sequencing was by immunoSEQ multiplex PCR. The data hold 9,500 to 15,000 clones, with 81% observed a single time. The V gene lost 0 bases and the J gene lost 7 bases, with 9 bases spanning the gap. This CDR3 has 12 residues. Germline CDR1 GTSNPN, CDR2 SVGIG (reference sequence). This clone was seen a single time. Antigen unknown. Samples were taken several times over chemoradiotherapy. This TCR was recovered from a human donor with HPV-associated anogenital cancer. This sample was obtained from a patient who underwent chemoradiotherapy. The genes are TRBV30 and TRBJ1-2, with D possibly matching TRBD1 (5 bases). The CDR3 spells CAWSVRRAGYTF. The CDR3 bases are TGTGCCTGGAGTGTACGCAGGGCTGGCTACACCTTC.